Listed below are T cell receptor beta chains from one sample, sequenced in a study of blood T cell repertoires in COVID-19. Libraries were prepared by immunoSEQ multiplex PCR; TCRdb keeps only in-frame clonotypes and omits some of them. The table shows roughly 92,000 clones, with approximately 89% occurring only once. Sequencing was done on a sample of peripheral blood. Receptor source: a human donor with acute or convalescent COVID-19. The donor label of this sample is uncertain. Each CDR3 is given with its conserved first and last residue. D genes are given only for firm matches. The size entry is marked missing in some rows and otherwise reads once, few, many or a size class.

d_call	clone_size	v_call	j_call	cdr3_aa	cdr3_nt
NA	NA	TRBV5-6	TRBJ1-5	CASSRGRDSNQPQHF	TGTGCCAGCAGCCGAGGCCGGGATAGCAATCAGCCCCAGCATTTT
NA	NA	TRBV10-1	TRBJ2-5	CASRPRSKETQYF	TGCGCCAGCAGACCGAGGAGCAAAGAGACCCAGTACTTC
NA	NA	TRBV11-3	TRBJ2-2	CASSHGQNTGELFF	TGTGCCAGCAGCCACGGACAGAACACCGGGGAGCTGTTTTTT
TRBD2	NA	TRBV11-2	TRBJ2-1	CASSPPRLAGGHSYNEQFF	TGTGCCAGCAGCCCCCCGCGACTAGCGGGGGGACATTCCTACAATGAGCAGTTCTTC
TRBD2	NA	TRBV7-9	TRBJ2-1	CASSLGAGAPNEQFF	TGTGCCAGCAGCTTAGGAGCGGGGGCCCCCAATGAGCAGTTCTTC
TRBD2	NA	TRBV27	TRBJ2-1	CASSLWGLGHSNEQFF	TGTGCCAGCAGTTTATGGGGACTAGGTCACAGCAATGAGCAGTTCTTC
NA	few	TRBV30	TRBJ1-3	CAWSRARAGNTIYF	TGTGCCTGGAGTCGGGCCAGGGCTGGAAACACCATATATTTT
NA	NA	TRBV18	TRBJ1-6	CASSNIQGLGSPLHF	TGTGCCAGCTCAAATATACAGGGTCTAGGATCACCCCTCCACTTT
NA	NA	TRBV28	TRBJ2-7	CASSLRQVGSSYEQYF	TGTGCCAGCAGTTTAAGACAGGTTGGGAGCTCCTACGAGCAGTACTTC
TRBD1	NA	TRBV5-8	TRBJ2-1	CASSTDRVTFYNEQFF	TGTGCCAGCAGCACTGACAGGGTAACGTTCTACAATGAGCAGTTCTTC
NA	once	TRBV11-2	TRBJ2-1	CASSLGYGEQFF	TGTGCCAGCAGCTTAGGTTACGGTGAGCAGTTCTTC
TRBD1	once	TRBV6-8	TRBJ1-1	CANGTGDSSTEAFF	TGTGCCAACGGGACAGGTGATTCTAGCACTGAAGCTTTCTTT